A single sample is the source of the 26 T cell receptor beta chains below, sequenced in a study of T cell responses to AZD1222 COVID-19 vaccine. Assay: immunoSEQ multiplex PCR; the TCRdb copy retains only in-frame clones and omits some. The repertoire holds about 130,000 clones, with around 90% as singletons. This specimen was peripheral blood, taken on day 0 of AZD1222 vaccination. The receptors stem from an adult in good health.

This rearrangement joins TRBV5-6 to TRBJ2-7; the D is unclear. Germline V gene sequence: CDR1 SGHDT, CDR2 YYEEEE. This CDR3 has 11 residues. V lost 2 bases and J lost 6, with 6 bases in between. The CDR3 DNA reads TGTGCCAGCAGCTTTGCAGGCGAGCAGTACTTC. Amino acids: CASSFAGEQYF.

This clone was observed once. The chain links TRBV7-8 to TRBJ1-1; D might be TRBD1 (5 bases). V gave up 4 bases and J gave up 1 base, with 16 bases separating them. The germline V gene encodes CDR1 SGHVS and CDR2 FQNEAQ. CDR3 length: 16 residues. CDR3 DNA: TGTGCCAGCAGCTACACCCCGGGGCAGACGAACACTGAAGCTTTCTTT. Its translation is CASSYTPGQTNTEAFF.

CDR3 nucleotides: TGCGCCAGCAGCCAAGACAGGGGGCGGGAGCAGCCCCAGCATTTT. Translating it yields CASSQDRGREQPQHF. The chain couples TRBV4-1 to TRBJ1-5, with TRBD1 matching over 8 bases. CDR1 is MGHRA, CDR2 YSYEKL, per germline. This CDR3 region has 15 residues. V trimming: 0 bases; J trimming: 7 bases; junction bases outside the gene matches: 5.

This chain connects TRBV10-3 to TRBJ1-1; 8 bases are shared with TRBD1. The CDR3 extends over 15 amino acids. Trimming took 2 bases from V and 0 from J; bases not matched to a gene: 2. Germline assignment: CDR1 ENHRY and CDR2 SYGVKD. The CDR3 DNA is TGTGCCATCAGTGAGGGGGACAGGTTGAACACTGAAGCTTTCTTT. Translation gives CAISEGDRLNTEAFF.

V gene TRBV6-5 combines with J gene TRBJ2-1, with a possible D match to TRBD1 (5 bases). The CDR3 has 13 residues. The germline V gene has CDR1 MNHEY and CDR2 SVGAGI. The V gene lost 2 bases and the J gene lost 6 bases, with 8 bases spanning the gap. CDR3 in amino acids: CASSYADSNEQFF. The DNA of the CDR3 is TGTGCCAGCAGTTACGCCGACAGCAATGAGCAGTTCTTC.

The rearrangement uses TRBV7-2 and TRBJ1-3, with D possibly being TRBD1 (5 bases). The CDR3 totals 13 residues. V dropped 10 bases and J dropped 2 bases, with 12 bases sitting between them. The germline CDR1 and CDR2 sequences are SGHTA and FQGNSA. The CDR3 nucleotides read TGTGCCACCAAACCGGGACCTGGAAACACCATATATTTT. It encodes CATKPGPGNTIYF.

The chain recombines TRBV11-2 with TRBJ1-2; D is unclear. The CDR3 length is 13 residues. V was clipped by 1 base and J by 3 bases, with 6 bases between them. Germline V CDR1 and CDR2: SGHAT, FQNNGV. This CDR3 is CASSLVPDYGYTF. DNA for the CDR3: TGTGCCAGCAGCTTAGTGCCGGACTATGGCTACACCTTC.

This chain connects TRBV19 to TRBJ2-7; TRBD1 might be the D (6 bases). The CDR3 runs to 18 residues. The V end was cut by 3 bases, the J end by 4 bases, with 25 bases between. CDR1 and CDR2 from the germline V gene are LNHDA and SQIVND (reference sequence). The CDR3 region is CASSIVFSGRGYPYEQYF. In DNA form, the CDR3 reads TGTGCCAGTAGTATCGTTTTTTCGGGCAGGGGTTATCCGTACGAGCAGTACTTC. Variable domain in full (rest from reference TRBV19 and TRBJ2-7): DGGITQSPKYLFRKEGQNVTLSCEQNLNHDAMYWYRQDPGQGLRLIYYSQIVNDFQKGDIAEGYSVSREKKESFPLTVTSAQKNPTAFYLCASSIVFSGRGYPYEQYFGPGTRLTVT.

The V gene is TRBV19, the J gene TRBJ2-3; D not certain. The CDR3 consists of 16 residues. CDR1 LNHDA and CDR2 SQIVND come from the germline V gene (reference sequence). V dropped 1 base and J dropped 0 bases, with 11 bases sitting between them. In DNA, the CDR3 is TGTGCCAGTAGTATAGGTGGCGGTACTAGCACAGATACGCAGTATTTT. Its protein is CASSIGGGTSTDTQYF.

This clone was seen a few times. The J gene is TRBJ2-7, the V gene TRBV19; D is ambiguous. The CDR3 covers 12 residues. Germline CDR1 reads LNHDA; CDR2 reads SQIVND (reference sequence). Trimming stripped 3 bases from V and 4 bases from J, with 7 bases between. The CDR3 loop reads CASSIKNYEQYF. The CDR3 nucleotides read TGTGCCAGTAGTATCAAGAATTACGAGCAGTACTTC. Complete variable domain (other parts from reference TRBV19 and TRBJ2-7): DGGITQSPKYLFRKEGQNVTLSCEQNLNHDAMYWYRQDPGQGLRLIYYSQIVNDFQKGDIAEGYSVSREKKESFPLTVTSAQKNPTAFYLCASSIKNYEQYFGPGTRLTVT.

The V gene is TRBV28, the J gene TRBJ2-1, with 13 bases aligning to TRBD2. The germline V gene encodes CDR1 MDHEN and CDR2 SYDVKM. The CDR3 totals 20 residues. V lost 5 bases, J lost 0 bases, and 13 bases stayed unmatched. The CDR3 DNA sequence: TGTGCCAGCAGTCCAAGATTTATAGGACTAGCGGGGGACTCCTACAATGAGCAGTTCTTC. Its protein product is CASSPRFIGLAGDSYNEQFF.

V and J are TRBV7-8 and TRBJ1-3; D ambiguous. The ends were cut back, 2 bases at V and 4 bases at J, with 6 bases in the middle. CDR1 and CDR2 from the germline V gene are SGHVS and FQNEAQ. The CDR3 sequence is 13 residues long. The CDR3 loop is CASSLSRGNTIYF. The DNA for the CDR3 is TGTGCCAGCAGCTTAAGCAGGGGAAACACCATATATTTT.

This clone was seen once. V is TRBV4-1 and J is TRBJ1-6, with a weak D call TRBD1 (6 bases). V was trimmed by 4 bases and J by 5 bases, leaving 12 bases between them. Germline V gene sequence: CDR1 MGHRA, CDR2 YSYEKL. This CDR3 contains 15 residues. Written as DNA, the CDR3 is TGCGCCAGCAGCCGGGCAGGGGAAAATAATTCACCCCTCCACTTT. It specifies CASSRAGENNSPLHF.

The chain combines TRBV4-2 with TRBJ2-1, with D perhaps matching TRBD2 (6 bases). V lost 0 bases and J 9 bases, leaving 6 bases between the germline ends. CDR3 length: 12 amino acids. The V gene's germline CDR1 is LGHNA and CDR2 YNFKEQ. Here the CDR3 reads CASSQEGGEQFF. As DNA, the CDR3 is TGTGCCAGCAGCCAAGAGGGGGGTGAGCAGTTCTTC.

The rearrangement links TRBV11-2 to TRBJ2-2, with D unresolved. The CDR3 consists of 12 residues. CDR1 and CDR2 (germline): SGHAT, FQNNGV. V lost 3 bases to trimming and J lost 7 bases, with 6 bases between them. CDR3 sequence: CASSLSSGELFF. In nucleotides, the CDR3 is TGTGCCAGCAGCTTGTCAAGCGGGGAGCTGTTTTTT.

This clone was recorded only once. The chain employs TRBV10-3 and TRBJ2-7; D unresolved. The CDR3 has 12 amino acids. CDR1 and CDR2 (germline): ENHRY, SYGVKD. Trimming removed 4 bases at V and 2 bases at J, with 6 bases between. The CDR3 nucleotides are TGTGCCATCAGTGCAGATCCCTACGAGCAGTACTTC. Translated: CAISADPYEQYF.

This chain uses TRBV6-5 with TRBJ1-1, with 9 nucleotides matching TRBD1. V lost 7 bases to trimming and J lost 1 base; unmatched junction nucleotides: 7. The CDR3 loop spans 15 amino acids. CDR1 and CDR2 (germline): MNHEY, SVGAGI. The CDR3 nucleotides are TGTGCCAGCATTTCCGGGACAGGGTCGAACACTGAAGCTTTCTTT. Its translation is CASISGTGSNTEAFF.

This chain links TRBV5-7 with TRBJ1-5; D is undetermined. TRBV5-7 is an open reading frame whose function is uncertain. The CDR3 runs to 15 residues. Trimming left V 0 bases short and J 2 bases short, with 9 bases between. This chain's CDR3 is CASSLETDCNQPQHF. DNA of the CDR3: TGTGCCAGCAGCTTGGAAACCGATTGCAATCAGCCCCAGCATTTT.

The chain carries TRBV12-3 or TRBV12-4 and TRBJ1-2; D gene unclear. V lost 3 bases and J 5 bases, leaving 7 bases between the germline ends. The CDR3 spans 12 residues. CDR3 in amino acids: CASSFEGYGYTF. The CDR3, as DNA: TGTGCCAGCAGTTTTGAAGGGTATGGCTACACCTTC.

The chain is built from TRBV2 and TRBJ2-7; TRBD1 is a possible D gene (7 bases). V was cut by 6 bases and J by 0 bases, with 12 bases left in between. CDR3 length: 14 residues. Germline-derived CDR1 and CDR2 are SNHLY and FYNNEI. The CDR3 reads CASRRGQNSYEQYF. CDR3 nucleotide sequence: TGTGCCAGCAGGCGGGGACAGAACTCCTACGAGCAGTACTTC. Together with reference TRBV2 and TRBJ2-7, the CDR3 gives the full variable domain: EPEVTQTPSHQVTQMGQEVILRCVPISNHLYFYWYRQILGQKVEFLVSFYNNEISEKSEIFDDQFSVERPDGSNFTLKIRSTKLEDSAMYFCASRRGQNSYEQYFGPGTRLTVT.

CDR3 amino acids: CASSHTGTRTHEQYF. The CDR3 nucleotides read TGCGCCAGCAGCCATACCGGGACAAGAACCCACGAGCAGTACTTC. The genes are TRBV4-1 and TRBJ2-7; D might be TRBD1 (6 bases). V dropped 3 bases and J dropped 5 bases, with 17 bases sitting between them. The CDR3 is made up of 15 amino acids. Germline V CDR1 and CDR2: MGHRA, YSYEKL.

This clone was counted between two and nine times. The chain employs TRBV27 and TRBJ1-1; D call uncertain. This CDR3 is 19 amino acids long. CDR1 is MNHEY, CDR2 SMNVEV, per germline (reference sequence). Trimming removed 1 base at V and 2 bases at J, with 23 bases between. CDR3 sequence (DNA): TGTGCCAGCAGTTTATGGCCACTCTCCCCAGGTGGGGAAAACACTGAAGCTTTCTTT. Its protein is CASSLWPLSPGGENTEAFF.

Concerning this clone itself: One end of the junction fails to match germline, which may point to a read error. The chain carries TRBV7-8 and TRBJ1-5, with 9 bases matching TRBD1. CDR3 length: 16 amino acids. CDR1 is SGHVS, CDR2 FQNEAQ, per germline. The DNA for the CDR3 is TGTGCCAGCAGTTTAGGAACGACAGGGGGTTCTCAGCCCCAGCATTTT. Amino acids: CASSLGTTGGSQPQHF.

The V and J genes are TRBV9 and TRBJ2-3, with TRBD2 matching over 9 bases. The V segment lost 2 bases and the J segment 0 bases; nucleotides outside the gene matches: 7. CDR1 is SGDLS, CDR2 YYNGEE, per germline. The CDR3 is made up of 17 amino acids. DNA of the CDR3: TGTGCCAGCAGCGTTGGAGCGGGGGGACCTAGCACAGATACGCAGTATTTT. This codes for CASSVGAGGPSTDTQYF.

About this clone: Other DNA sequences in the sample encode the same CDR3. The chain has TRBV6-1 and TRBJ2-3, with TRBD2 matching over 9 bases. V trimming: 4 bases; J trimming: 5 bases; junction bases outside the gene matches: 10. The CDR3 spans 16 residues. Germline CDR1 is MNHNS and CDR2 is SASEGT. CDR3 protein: CASSARPGLAEDTQYF. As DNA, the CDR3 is TGTGCCAGCAGTGCGAGGCCGGGACTAGCAGAAGATACGCAGTATTTT.

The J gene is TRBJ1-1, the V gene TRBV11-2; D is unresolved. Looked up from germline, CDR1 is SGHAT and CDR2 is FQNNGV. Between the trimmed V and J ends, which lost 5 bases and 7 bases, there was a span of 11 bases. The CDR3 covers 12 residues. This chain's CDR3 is CASSLRASEAFF. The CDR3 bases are TGTGCCAGCAGCCTCCGAGCGAGTGAAGCTTTCTTT.